The entry below describes one TCR beta chain. In its sample, this clone was seen once. The target of this receptor is not known. No qualities accompany the bases; no much larger clone lies one base away. The data belong to a study of blood T cell repertoires in COVID-19 (dated by TCRdb to the early 2020s). Context from the whole study: Samples from collaborators originated in the United States, Italy and Spain and spanned both the acute and convalescent phases of COVID-19. The material from the prospective study consisted of cDNA or gDNA derived from T cells, B-cell-depleted T cells, or PBMCs. Deeply sampled blood TCRbeta repertoires from subjects exposed to, actively infected with, or recovered from COVID-19 were included in the dataset. The repertoires were released in a freely available public database intended as a resource for research on the immune response to SARS-CoV-2. The samples were drawn from two sources: the first 160 participants of the ongoing ImmuneRACE study, and 1,000 to 1,500 subjects contributed by 6 global collaborators. A de-identified subject ID, COVID-19 status, age in years and sex were almost always included in the sample metadata. Where HLA class I and class II types were available, the types were taken from metadata supplied by the sample provider, not from assay-based typing.

Each collaborating institution followed its own protocols to collect whole blood in K2EDTA tubes. For TCRbeta analysis, collaborator samples were shipped as frozen whole blood, as isolated PBMCs, or as DNA extracted from either sample type. Overall results and qualifications from the work: The amount of clinical and demographic metadata varied by source and participant and was provided uncurated.

The immunoSEQ Assay, a bias-controlled multiplex PCR, was used to amplify TCRbeta CDR3 regions from genomic DNA. Turning to the authors' computational methods: The number of nucleated cells in each sample was estimated by amplification of reference gene primers within the assay. Sequence reads were collapsed and filtered to measure the absolute abundance of every unique TCRbeta CDR3 rearrangement. For each sample, productive Simpson clonality was calculated as the square root of Simpson's diversity index across productive rearrangements. TCRdb re-hosts the immuneACCESS table, in-frame sequences only. Its copies lack some clones; in the studies checked, an unresolved V gene accounts for under half of them, and the cause for the rest is not known. From that table come the V and J calls and clone size; the DNA was used to work out D and trimming. This sample has tens of thousands of clones in its table, and 87% of those were observed once. Of the sample, around 1.8% is held by the ten largest clones.

Its CDR3 holds 15 amino acids, cysteine through phenylalanine. Solely the CDR3 DNA is kept, with 45 bases framed from the first base. For CDR1 and CDR2, the germline V gene lists SGHTA and FQGTGA. V lost 5 bases and J lost 4 bases, and the count of bases not matched to a germline gene is 8. The rearrangement combines TRBV7-3 with TRBJ2-5; TRBD1 fits 9 bases in the junction. The sequence was obtained from a man aged 50-59 years with active or convalescent COVID-19. Sequencing was done on a sample of peripheral blood. The CDR3 reads CASSTGTGWGETQYF. The nucleotide sequence reads as follows: TGTGCCAGCAGCACCGGGACAGGGTGGGGAGAGACCCAGTACTTC.